This TCR beta chain was recorded in a study of molecular identifiers for immune sequencing clone quantification. Ten or more counts support this clonotype. Trimming removed 8 bases from V and 0 bases from J, with 4 bases in between. The CDR3 sequence is 12 residues long. Germline-derived CDR1 and CDR2 are SNHLY and FYNNEI. TCRdb processed the PCR reads anew with MiXCR; each CDR3 protein has one entry. This sample carries about 510,000 distinct CDR3 sequences, over 20% of them seen once, and the ten largest clones take 0.65% to 0.95%. From roughly 21,000 to 960,000 sorted cells, naive CD8 libraries were generated with 10%, 30% or 50% RNA.

Sequenced material: naive CD8+ T cells from blood, with Jurkat cell RNA spiked in. As to subset: FACS-sorted CD8+CD4-CCR7+CD45RA+ naive T cells. V usage is TRBV2 and J usage is TRBJ2-2; D ambiguous. This TCR was recovered from a human donor in good health. Some libraries in this study had Jurkat cell RNA spiked in. The chain's CDR3 is CASLTNTGELFF. The CDR3 nucleotides are TGTGCCAGCCTTACGAACACCGGGGAGCTGTTTTTT.